This record concerns one T cell receptor (beta chain) sequence. Antigen specificity is unknown. The data are from a study of brain T cells in children with intractable seizures. Findings of the study overall: Patients' HCMV serostatus was unknown; virus specificity rests on CDR3 similarity alone.

Sequencing was limited to surgery cases with top T cell transcript signatures in brain tissue. Before surgery, patients took at least one anti-epileptic drug. Libraries were prepared by immunoSEQ multiplex PCR; TCRdb keeps only in-frame clonotypes and omits some of them. The data hold approximately 110,000 clones, with approximately 94% observed a single time. The sample consisted of peripheral blood, taken at surgery. The sequence derives from a boy younger than two with hemimegalencephaly and intractable seizures.

The chain's CDR3 is CASSSNIQYF. The CDR3 coding sequence is TGTGCCAGCAGTTCCAACATTCAGTACTTC. J is TRBJ2-4 and V is TRBV27; D uncertain. V lost 4 bases and J 7 bases, leaving 2 bases between the germline ends. This CDR3 is built from 10 residues. From germline, CDR1 is MNHEY and CDR2 SMNVEV (reference sequence).